Listed below are T cell receptor beta chains from one sample, sequenced in a study of vaccination and CD4 T cells after COVID-19. For these TCRs, the target antigens are not known. TCRdb called the PCR reads again in MiXCR, with one record for every CDR3 protein. Of some 8,000 distinct CDR3 sequences in the sample, more than 55% were seen once. Sequencing was carried out using CD4+ T cells from blood, cultured in vitro. These TCRs come from a human donor who had recovered from COVID-19. Both conserved end residues are part of each CDR3. D genes are given only for firm matches. A row's size may be missing; if present it is once, few, many or a size class.

v_call	clone_size	j_call	d_call	cdr3_aa	cdr3_nt
TRBV6-2/TRBV6-3	.	TRBJ1-6	TRBD1	CASRPRQGGGPLHF	TGTGCCAGCAGACCCCGACAGGGTGGAGGACCCCTCCACTTT
TRBV7-8	.	TRBJ2-1	TRBD1	CASSRQGSSYNEQFF	TGTGCCAGCAGCCGACAGGGAAGCTCCTACAATGAGCAGTTCTTC
TRBV7-2	.	TRBJ1-6	.	CASSLDQSSYNSPLHF	TGTGCCAGCAGCTTAGACCAGAGCTCCTATAATTCACCCCTCCACTTT
TRBV7-3	.	TRBJ2-2	.	CASGDIYTGELFF	TGTGCCAGCGGGGACATATACACCGGGGAGCTGTTTTTT
TRBV12-3/TRBV12-4	once	TRBJ1-2	.	CASSLDYGYTF	TGTGCCAGCAGTTTGGATTATGGCTACACCTTC
TRBV12-3/TRBV12-4	.	TRBJ1-2	.	CASSPSGRSLVYGYTF	TGTGCCAGCAGCCCGTCGGGCAGAAGTTTGGTCTATGGCTACACCTTC
TRBV27	.	TRBJ2-5	TRBD2	CASSPSTSGSNLQETQYF	TGTGCCAGCAGTCCAAGTACTAGCGGGAGTAACCTCCAAGAGACCCAGTACTTC
TRBV2	few	TRBJ2-2	.	CASRAPSNTGELFF	TGTGCCAGCAGAGCGCCTTCGAACACCGGGGAGCTGTTTTTT
TRBV6-2/TRBV6-3	.	TRBJ1-1	.	CASSWGRWGTEAFF	TGTGCCAGCAGTTGGGGACGGTGGGGCACTGAAGCTTTCTTT
TRBV6-1	.	TRBJ1-3	.	CASSEMAGNTIYF	TGTGCCAGCAGTGAAATGGCTGGAAACACCATATATTTT
TRBV20-1	.	TRBJ1-5	.	CSARDDSTWGNQPQHF	TGCAGTGCTAGAGATGACTCAACTTGGGGCAATCAGCCCCAGCATTTT
TRBV30	.	TRBJ1-6	.	CAWRDRYNSPLHF	TGTGCCTGGAGGGACAGATATAATTCACCCCTCCACTTT
TRBV28	once	TRBJ1-5	TRBD1	CASSSGGQPQHF	TGTGCCAGCAGTTCAGGGGGTCAGCCCCAGCATTTT
TRBV24-1	.	TRBJ2-5	.	CATSDPDRKQETQYF	TGTGCCACCAGTGATCCCGACAGGAAGCAAGAGACCCAGTACTTC
TRBV7-9	.	TRBJ1-1	.	CASINVGSVNTEAFF	TGTGCCAGCATCAATGTCGGTTCGGTGAACACTGAAGCTTTCTTT
TRBV21-1	.	TRBJ1-5	.	CASNGGRKFYSNQPQHF	TGTGCCAGCAACGGGGGACGGAAGTTTTATAGCAATCAGCCCCAGCATTTT
TRBV5-5	.	TRBJ2-2	TRBD2	CASSSPSGGSNTGELFF	TGTGCCAGCAGCTCACCTAGCGGGGGGTCGAACACCGGGGAGCTGTTTTTT
TRBV4-1	.	TRBJ1-2	.	CASSHPAGHLTF	TGCGCCAGCAGCCATCCCGCGGGACACCTCACCTTC
TRBV24-1	.	TRBJ2-1	TRBD2	CATSLAGVGNEQFF	TGTGCCACCAGTCTAGCGGGAGTGGGCAATGAGCAGTTCTTC
TRBV11-1	.	TRBJ2-3	TRBD1	CASSPTGDTDTQYF	TGTGCCAGCAGCCCTACAGGGGACACAGATACGCAGTATTTT
TRBV6-2/TRBV6-3	.	TRBJ1-1	.	CASSYSYRGNTEAFF	TGTGCCAGCAGTTACTCGTATAGGGGGAACACTGAAGCTTTCTTT
TRBV7-2	few	TRBJ2-5	.	CASSLEIGETQYF	TGTGCCAGCAGCTTAGAGATAGGAGAGACCCAGTACTTC
TRBV27	.	TRBJ1-5	.	CASSPRGVYGNQPQHF	TGTGCCAGCAGTCCACGCGGGGTATACGGCAATCAGCCCCAGCATTTT
TRBV7-2	.	TRBJ2-3	TRBD1	CASSLQGADTQYF	TGTGCCAGCAGCTTACAGGGGGCAGATACGCAGTATTTT
TRBV29-1	.	TRBJ2-3	TRBD1	CSVSGTGSTDTQYF	TGCAGCGTTTCGGGGACAGGGTCCACAGATACGCAGTATTTT
TRBV2	.	TRBJ1-1	.	CASSGSLNTEAFF	TGTGCCAGCAGTGGGTCTTTGAACACTGAAGCTTTCTTT
TRBV20-1	few	TRBJ1-5	.	CSAGRGTHNQPQHF	TGCAGTGCTGGGAGGGGTACCCACAATCAGCCCCAGCATTTT
TRBV19	.	TRBJ1-1	.	CASSNVVEAFF	TGTGCCAGTAGTAATGTCGTAGAAGCTTTCTTT
TRBV7-8	.	TRBJ2-1	TRBD2	CASSDRLAGTYNEQFF	TGTGCCAGCAGCGACCGCCTAGCGGGGACTTACAATGAGCAGTTCTTC
TRBV2	.	TRBJ1-5	.	CASSDGGVNNQPQHF	TGTGCCAGCAGTGATGGGGGGGTGAATAATCAGCCCCAGCATTTT
TRBV4-2	.	TRBJ1-2	TRBD1	CASSQSPDRGLGGYTF	TGTGCCAGCAGCCAATCTCCCGACAGGGGGCTGGGTGGCTACACCTTC
TRBV20-1	.	TRBJ2-7	.	CSARVASESYEQYF	TGCAGTGCTAGAGTGGCGAGCGAATCCTACGAGCAGTACTTC
TRBV6-2/TRBV6-3	few	TRBJ2-3	.	CASSRTKTLSTDTQYF	TGTGCCAGCAGTCGCACCAAAACCCTTAGCACAGATACGCAGTATTTT